A single sample gave rise to the 5 T cell receptor beta chains below, sequenced in a study of Graves' ophthalmopathy and Graves' hyperthyroidism (dated by TCRdb to the late 2010s). The sequencing machine was an Illumina HiSeq 2000. For repertoire sequencing, TCR beta CDR3 regions were amplified from RNA transcripts. The first round of RT-PCR was done with HTBI primers and the Qiagen OneStep RT-PCR kit, and was followed by a second round of multiplex PCR, then size selection and purification. TCRdb trimmed public reads at Q25 via fastp, called clones via MiXCR and kept in-frame beta chains. Every distinct CDR3 protein forms one entry, paired with its most common genes and DNA. The sample profile shows 230,000 or so distinct CDR3 sequences; approximately 42% of them were found once. The top ten hold around half of the sample. Specimen: peripheral blood. The receptors were gathered from an adult man with Graves' ophthalmopathy.

The rearrangement links TRBV5-1 to TRBJ1-6; tentative D call: TRBD1 (6 bases). V was trimmed by 5 bases and J by 0 bases, leaving 12 bases between them. The CDR3 sequence is 16 residues long. Germline CDR1 is SGHRS and CDR2 is YFSETQ. This CDR3 reads CASSKQGSSYNSPLHF. In nucleotides, the CDR3 is TGCGCCAGCAGTAAACAGGGATCCTCCTATAATTCACCCCTCCACTTT.

This clonotype came up many times. CDR3 residues: CAISDRTESNQPQHF. CDR3 nucleotides: TGTGCCATCAGCGACCGGACAGAAAGCAATCAGCCCCAGCATTTT. The rearrangement links TRBV10-3 to TRBJ1-5, with a possible D match to TRBD1 (6 bases). The ends were cut back, 6 bases at V and 1 base at J, with 13 bases in the middle. Germline V lookup: CDR1 ENHRY, CDR2 SYGVKD. The CDR3 sequence is 15 residues long.

This clonotype was counted once. At one boundary the junction diverges from the germline segment, which might be a read error. This chain joins TRBV7-6 and TRBJ1-5; D is perhaps TRBD1 (5 bases). Germline V CDR1 and CDR2: SGHVS, FNYEAQ. CDR3 length equals 14 residues. The CDR3 coding sequence is TGTGTCAGCAGCCTCGGGGACTCCAATCAGCCCCAGCATTTT. Amino acid sequence: CVSSLGDSNQPQHF.

This clonotype was observed a handful of times. The chain couples TRBV4-1 to TRBJ1-2; TRBD1 aligns across 7 bases. The germline gives CDR1 MGHRA, CDR2 YSYEKL. The J segment lost 10 bases and the V segment lost 5 bases, leaving 4 bases of the junction unmatched. The CDR3 has 11 amino acids. The CDR3 region is CASSWGTDYTF. DNA of the CDR3: TGCGCCAGCAGCTGGGGGACAGACTACACCTTC.

The chain has TRBV5-4 and TRBJ1-1; D gene uncertain. V shed 4 bases and J shed 3 bases, with 13 bases lying between them. The germline CDR1 and CDR2 sequences are SGHNT and YYREEE (reference sequence). This CDR3 is built from 14 residues. The CDR3 DNA is TGTGCCAGCAGCAGCCAGACACCCTACACTGAAGCTTTCTTT. Translating gives CASSSQTPYTEAFF.